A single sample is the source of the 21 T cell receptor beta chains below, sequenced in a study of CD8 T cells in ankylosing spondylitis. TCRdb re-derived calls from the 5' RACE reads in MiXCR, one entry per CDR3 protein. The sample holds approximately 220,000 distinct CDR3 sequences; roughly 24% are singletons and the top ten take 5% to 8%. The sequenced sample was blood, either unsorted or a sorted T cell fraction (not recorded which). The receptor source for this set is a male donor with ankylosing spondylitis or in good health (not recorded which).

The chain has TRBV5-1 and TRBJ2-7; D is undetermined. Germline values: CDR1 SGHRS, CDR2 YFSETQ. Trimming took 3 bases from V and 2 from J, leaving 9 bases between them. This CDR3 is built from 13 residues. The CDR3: CASSSVGPYEQYF. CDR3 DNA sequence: TGCGCCAGCAGCTCAGTTGGTCCCTACGAGCAGTACTTC.

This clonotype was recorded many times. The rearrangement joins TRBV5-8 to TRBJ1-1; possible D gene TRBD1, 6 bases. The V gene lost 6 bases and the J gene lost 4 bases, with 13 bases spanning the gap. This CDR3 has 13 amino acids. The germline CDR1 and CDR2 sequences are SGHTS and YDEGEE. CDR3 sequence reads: CASNPGRGTEAFF. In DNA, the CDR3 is TGTGCCAGCAACCCTGGCAGGGGCACTGAAGCTTTCTTT.

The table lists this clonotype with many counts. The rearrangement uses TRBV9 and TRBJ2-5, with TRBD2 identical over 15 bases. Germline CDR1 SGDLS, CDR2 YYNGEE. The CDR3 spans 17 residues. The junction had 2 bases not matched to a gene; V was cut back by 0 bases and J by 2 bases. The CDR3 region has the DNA TGTGCCAGCAGCGTAGCGGGACTAGCGGGAGGACAAGAGACCCAGTACTTC. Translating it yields CASSVAGLAGGQETQYF.

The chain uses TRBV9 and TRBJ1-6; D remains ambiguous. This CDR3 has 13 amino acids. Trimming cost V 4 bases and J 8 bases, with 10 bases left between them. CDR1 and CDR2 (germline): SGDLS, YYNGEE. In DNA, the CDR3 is TGTGCCAGCAGCCCTAACAGCGATTCACCCCTCCACTTT. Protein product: CASSPNSDSPLHF.

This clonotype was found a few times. This CDR3 is CSVTRQPTNEKLFF. The CDR3 nucleotides read TGCAGCGTGACTAGACAGCCAACTAATGAAAAACTGTTTTTT. The chain couples TRBV29-1 to TRBJ1-4; D possibly corresponds to TRBD1 (5 bases). V shed 6 bases and J shed 0 bases, with 11 bases lying between them. The CDR3 sequence is 14 residues long. Germline loops: CDR1 SQVTM, CDR2 ANQGSEA.

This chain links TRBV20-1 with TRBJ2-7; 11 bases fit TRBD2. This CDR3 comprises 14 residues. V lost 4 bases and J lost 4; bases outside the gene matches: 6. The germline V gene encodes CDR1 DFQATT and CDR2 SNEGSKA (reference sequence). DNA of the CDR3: TGCAGTGCTACACTAGCGGGAGATAATTACGAGCAGTACTTC. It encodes CSATLAGDNYEQYF.

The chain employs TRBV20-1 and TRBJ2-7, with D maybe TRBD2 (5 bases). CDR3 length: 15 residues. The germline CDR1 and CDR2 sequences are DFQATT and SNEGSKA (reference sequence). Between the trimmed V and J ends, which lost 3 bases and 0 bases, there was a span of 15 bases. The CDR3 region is CSASSTRISSYEQYF. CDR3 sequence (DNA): TGCAGTGCTAGCTCCACTAGGATAAGCTCCTACGAGCAGTACTTC.

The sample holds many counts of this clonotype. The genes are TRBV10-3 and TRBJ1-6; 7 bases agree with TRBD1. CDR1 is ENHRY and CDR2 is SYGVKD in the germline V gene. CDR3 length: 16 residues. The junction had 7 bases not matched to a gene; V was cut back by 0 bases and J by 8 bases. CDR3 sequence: CAISESTRQGDSPLHF. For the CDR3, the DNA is TGTGCCATCAGTGAGTCGACTCGACAGGGTGATTCACCCCTCCACTTT.

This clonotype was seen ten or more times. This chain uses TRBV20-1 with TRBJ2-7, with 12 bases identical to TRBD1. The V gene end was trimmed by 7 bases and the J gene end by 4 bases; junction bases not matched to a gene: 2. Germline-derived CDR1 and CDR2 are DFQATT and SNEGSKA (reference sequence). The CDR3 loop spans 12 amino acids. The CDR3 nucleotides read TGCAGTGGGGGACAGGGGGCTTACGAGCAGTACTTC. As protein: CSGGQGAYEQYF.

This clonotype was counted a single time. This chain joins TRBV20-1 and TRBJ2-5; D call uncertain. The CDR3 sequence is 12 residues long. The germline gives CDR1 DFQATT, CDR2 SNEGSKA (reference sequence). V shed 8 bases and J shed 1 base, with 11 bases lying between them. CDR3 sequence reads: CSSGRGQETQYF. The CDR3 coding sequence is TGCAGTTCGGGCCGTGGCCAAGAGACCCAGTACTTC.

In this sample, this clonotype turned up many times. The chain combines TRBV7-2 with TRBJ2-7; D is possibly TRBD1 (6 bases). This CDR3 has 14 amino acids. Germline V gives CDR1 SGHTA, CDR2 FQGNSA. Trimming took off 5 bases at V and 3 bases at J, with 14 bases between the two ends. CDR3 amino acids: CASSPSTGNYEQYF. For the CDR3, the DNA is TGTGCCAGCAGCCCCTCGACAGGTAACTACGAGCAGTACTTC. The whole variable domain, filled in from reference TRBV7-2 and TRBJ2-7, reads GAGVSQSPSNKVTEKGKDVELRCDPISGHTALYWYRQSLGQGLEFLIYFQGNSAPDKSGLPSDRFSAERTGGSVSTLTIQRTQQEDSAVYLCASSPSTGNYEQYFGPGTRLTVT.

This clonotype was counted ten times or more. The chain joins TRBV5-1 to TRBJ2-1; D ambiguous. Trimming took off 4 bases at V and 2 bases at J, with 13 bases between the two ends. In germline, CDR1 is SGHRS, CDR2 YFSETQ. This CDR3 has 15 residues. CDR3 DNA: TGCGCCAGCAGCCGTTTTTCGGATGCCTACAATGAGCAGTTCTTC. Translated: CASSRFSDAYNEQFF.

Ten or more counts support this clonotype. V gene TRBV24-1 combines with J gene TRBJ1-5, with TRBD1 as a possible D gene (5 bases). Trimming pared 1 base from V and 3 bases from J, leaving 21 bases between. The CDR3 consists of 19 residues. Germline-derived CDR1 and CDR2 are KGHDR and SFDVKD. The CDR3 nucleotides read TGTGCCACCAGTGATTTTCTCGCATGGGGTAAGGGGTACAATCAGCCCCAGCATTTT. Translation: CATSDFLAWGKGYNQPQHF.

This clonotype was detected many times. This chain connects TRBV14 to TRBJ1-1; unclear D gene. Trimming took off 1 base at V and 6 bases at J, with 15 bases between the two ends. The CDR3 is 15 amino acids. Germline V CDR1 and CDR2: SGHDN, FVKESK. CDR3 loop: CASSQVQARGSEAFF. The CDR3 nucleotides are TGTGCCAGCAGCCAAGTCCAGGCACGTGGCTCTGAAGCTTTCTTT.

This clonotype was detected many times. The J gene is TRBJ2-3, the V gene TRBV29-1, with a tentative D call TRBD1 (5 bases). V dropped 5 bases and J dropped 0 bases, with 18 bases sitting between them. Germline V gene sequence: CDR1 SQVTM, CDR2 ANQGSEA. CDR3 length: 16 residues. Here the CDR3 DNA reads TGCAGCGTTAGGGGATTGAAGGGGCGGAGCACAGATACGCAGTATTTT. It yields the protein CSVRGLKGRSTDTQYF.

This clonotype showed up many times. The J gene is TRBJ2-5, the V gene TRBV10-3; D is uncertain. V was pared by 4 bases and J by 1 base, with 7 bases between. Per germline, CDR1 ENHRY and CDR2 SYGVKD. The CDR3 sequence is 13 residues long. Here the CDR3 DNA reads TGTGCCATCAGTGGAGACACCCAAGAGACCCAGTACTTC. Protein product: CAISGDTQETQYF.

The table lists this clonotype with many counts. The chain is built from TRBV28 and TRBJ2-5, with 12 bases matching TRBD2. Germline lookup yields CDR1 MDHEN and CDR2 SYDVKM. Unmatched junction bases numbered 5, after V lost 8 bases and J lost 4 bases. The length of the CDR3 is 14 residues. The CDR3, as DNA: TGTGCCAGCCGACTAGCGGGAGCGGGAGAGACCCAGTACTTC. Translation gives CASRLAGAGETQYF.

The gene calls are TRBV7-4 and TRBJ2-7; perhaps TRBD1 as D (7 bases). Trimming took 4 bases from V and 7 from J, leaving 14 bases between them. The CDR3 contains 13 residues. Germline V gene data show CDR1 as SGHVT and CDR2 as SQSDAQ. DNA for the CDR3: TGTGCCAGCAGCTCCCGTCAGGGGGGTGAGCAGTACTTC. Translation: CASSSRQGGEQYF.

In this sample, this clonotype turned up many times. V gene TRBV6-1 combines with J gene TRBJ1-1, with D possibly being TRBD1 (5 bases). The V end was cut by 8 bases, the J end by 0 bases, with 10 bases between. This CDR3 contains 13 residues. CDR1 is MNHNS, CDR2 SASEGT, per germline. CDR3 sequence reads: CASLGRMNTEAFF. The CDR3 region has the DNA TGTGCCAGCCTGGGACGGATGAACACTGAAGCTTTCTTT.

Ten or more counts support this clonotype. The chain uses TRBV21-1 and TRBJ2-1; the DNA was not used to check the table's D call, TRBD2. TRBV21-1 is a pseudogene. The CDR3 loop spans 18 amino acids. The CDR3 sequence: CASSNGNSGRLFYNEQFF. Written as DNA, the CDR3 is TGTGCCAGCAGCAACGGGAATAGCGGGAGGTTGTTCTACAATGAGCAGTTCTTC.

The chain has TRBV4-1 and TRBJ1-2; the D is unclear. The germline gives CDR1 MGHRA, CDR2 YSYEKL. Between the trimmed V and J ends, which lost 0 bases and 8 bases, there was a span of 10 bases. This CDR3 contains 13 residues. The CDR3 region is CASSQEEGWGYTF. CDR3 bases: TGCGCCAGCAGCCAAGAGGAGGGTTGGGGCTACACCTTC.